The present T cell receptor (beta chain) was sequenced within a study of identical twins. This CDR3 region has 14 residues. Germline loops: CDR1 SEHNR, CDR2 FQNEAQ (reference sequence). Trimming pared 3 bases from V and 4 bases from J, leaving 10 bases between. This clonotype was counted at least ten times. Antigen specificity is unknown. Only healthy Caucasians were included as donors. Overall study results and limits: Insertions ran lower in abundant cord blood beta clonotypes, though not in memory repertoires. Models underpredicted monozygotic twin sharing of out-of-frame TCR alpha.

cDNA carried unique molecular identifiers, and a universal primer site was added by template switching. TCRdb re-derived calls from the 5' RACE reads in MiXCR, one entry per CDR3 protein. The data contain about 700,000 distinct CDR3 sequences, 6% to 6.5% of them singletons. The V gene is TRBV7-9, the J gene TRBJ2-1, with D tentatively TRBD1 (5 bases). Input material: naive T cells sorted from blood. This receptor was taken from a man younger than 35 in good health. CDR3 in DNA: TGTGCCAGCAGCTTGTCTAACAGGTACAATGAGCAGTTCTTC. Translation gives CASSLSNRYNEQFF.